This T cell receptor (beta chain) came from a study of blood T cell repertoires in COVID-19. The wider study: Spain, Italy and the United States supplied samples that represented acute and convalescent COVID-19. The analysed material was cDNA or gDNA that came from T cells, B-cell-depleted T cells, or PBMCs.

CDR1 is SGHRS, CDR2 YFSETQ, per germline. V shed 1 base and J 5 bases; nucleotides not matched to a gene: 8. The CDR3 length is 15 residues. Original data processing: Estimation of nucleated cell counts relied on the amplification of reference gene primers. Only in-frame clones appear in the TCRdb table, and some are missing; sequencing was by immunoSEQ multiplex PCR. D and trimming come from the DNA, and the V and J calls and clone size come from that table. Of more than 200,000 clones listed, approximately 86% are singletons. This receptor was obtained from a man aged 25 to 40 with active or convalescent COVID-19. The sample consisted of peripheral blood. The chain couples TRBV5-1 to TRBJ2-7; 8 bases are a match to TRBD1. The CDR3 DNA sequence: TGCGCCAGCAGCTTGCTTTCAGGGGGCGTCGACGAGCAGTACTTC. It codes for CASSLLSGGVDEQYF. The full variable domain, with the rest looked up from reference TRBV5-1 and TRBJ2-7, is KAGVTQTPRYLIKTRGQQVTLSCSPISGHRSVSWYQQTPGQGLQFLFEYFSETQRNKGNFPGRFSGRQFSNSRSEMNVSTLELGDSALYLCASSLLSGGVDEQYFGPGTRLTVT.